This record concerns one TCR beta chain sequence. What it binds is unknown. This sample is drawn from a study of monozygotic twins with inflammatory bowel disease. Addition of UMIs with a 6-nucleotide sample barcode was achieved by template switching. Each CDR3 protein gets one entry in TCRdb, which reprocessed the 5' RACE reads and gives no DNA. This listing includes about 380,000 distinct CDR3 sequences. Whole-study results and caveats: A reduction in TCRbeta diversity (inverse Simpson) was seen in IBD patients relative to healthy co-twins.

Per the germline V gene, CDR1 is SGHTA and CDR2 is FQGNSA. The CDR3 totals 15 residues. The draw for each donor consisted of a single 2.5 ml blood sample. The receptor comes from a human donor with ulcerative colitis or Crohn's disease, or a healthy co-twin of an affected twin (not recorded which). This rearrangement joins TRBV7-2 to TRBJ2-2; without DNA, the TCRdb call of TRBD1 cannot be checked. Sample: blood. The chain's CDR3 is CASSDRTGAGGELFF.